Here is one T cell receptor (beta chain) with its context. TCRdb analysed the 5' RACE reads with MiXCR anew, one entry per CDR3 protein. The sample gives around 410,000 distinct CDR3 sequences, around a quarter of which show up once; roughly 13% is in the top ten. This specimen comes from a study of T-cell memory formation after mild COVID-19. The V gene end was trimmed by 9 bases and the J gene end by 5 bases; junction bases not matched to a gene: 7. This CDR3 region has 13 residues. Germline V lookup: CDR1 KGHSH, CDR2 LQKENI. The V and J genes are TRBV18 and TRBJ2-1; 7 positions match TRBD2. This clonotype was obtained from an adult woman who had mild COVID-19 (a few samples of this study predate the infection). Cell type and time point are not known. The sample taken for sequencing was PBMCs or a T cell subset sorted from them (not recorded which). In nucleotides, the CDR3 is TGTGCCAGTAATTCAGGACTAGACAATGAGCAGTTCTTC. Translated, it gives CASNSGLDNEQFF.